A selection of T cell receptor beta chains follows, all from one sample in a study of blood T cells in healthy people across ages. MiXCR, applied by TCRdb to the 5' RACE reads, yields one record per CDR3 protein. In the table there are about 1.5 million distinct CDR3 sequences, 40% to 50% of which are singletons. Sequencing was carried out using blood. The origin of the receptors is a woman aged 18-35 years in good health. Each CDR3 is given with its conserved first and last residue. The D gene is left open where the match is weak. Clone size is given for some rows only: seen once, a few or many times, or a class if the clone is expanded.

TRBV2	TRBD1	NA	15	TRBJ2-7	TGTGCCAGCAGTGAAATTTGGACAGGGGGCTACGAGCAGTACTTC	CASSEIWTGGYEQYF
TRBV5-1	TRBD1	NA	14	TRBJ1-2	TGCGCCAGCAGCTTCGACAGGGTTGGGAATGGCTACACCTTC	CASSFDRVGNGYTF
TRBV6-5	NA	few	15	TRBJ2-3	TGTGCCAGCAGTTACATAGGCGGTTCCACAGATACGCAGTATTTT	CASSYIGGSTDTQYF
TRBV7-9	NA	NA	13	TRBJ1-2	TGTGCCAGCAGCTTAGCACAGGAGTATGGCTACACCTTC	CASSLAQEYGYTF
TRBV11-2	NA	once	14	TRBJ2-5	TGTGCCAGCAGCCACCGGACTCTCCCCGAGACCCAGTACTTC	CASSHRTLPETQYF
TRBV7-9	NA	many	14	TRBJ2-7	TGTGCCAGCAGCTTAGGGGGTCTAACCTACGAGCAGTACTTC	CASSLGGLTYEQYF
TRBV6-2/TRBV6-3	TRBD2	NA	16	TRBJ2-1	TGTGCCAGCAGTCTAACCTCTAGCGGGGTTCACAATGAGCAGTTCTTC	CASSLTSSGVHNEQFF
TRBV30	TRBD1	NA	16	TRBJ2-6	TGTGCCTGGAGCGGACAGGGGATCTCTGGGGCCAACGTCCTGACTTTC	CAWSGQGISGANVLTF
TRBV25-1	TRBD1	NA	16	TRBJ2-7	TGTGCCAGCAGTCCGTCGGCCGGGACAGGGATTCACGAGCAGTACTTC	CASSPSAGTGIHEQYF
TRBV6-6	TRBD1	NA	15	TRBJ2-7	TGTGCCAGCAATCGAGGGACAGGTCGGATGTCCGAGCAGTACTTC	CASNRGTGRMSEQYF
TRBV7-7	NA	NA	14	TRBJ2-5	TGTGCCAGCAGCTCCGGGACGGGACAAGAGTCCCAGTACTTC	CASSSGTGQESQYF
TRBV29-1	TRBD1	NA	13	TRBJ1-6	TGCAGCATCCGACAGGGGCTTAATTCACCCCTCCACTTT	CSIRQGLNSPLHF
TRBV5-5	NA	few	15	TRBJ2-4	TGTGCCAGCAGCCCCGGACAGACGATCAAAAACATTCAGTACTTC	CASSPGQTIKNIQYF
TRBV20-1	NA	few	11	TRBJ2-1	TGCAGTGCTGTTAGCTACAATGAGCAGTTCTTC	CSAVSYNEQFF
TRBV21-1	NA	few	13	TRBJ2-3	TGTGCCAGTCCCCTTTGGGGCCCAGATACGCAGTATTTT	CASPLWGPDTQYF
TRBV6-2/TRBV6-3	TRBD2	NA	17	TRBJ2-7	TGTGCCAGCAGTTACTATCCGTCCGCTAGCGGGGTCAACGAGCAGTACTTC	CASSYYPSASGVNEQYF
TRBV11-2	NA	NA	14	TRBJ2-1	TGTGCCAGCAGACCCTACTTTGGGGAGAGTGAGCAGTTCTTC	CASRPYFGESEQFF
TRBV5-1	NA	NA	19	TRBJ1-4	TGCGCCAGCAGCTTGGGGGCGGGGGCCCCTACCACAACTAATGAAAAACTGTTTTTT	CASSLGAGAPTTTNEKLFF
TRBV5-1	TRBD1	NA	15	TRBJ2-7	TGCGCCAGCAGCCCGGACAGGGCTAAATCCTACGAGCAGTACTTC	CASSPDRAKSYEQYF
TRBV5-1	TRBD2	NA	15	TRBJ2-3	TGCGCCAGCAGCCCCCGGTTAGCGGGGGATCTAACGCAGTATTTT	CASSPRLAGDLTQYF
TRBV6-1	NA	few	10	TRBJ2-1	TGTGCCATCCTCGGCTGGGAGCAGTTCTTC	CAILGWEQFF
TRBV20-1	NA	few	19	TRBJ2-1	TGCAGTGCTAGAGATTCGGTGTCTACATACCGGGACTGGTACAATGAGCAGTTCTTC	CSARDSVSTYRDWYNEQFF
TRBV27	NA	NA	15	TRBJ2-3	TGTGCCAGCAGTTCCACAGGGTACGGAACAGATACGCAGTATTTT	CASSSTGYGTDTQYF